This T cell receptor beta chain was sequenced during a study of cytomegalovirus exposure and HLA in healthy donors (dated by TCRdb to 2016 to 2017). Regarding the study in general: A later analysis indicated that the roughly 130 validation repertoires were generated on the platform also employed for the 720 or so repertoires of the first cohort. The study was designed to test whether signatures of past pathogen exposure could be identified by cataloging public T cell receptors. Along with the approximately 700-subject first cohort, a separate validation cohort of around 120 different subjects was used. To predict cytomegalovirus infection status, the study brought together high-throughput TCR immunosequencing, statistical association of individual TCRs with disease status, and machine learning.

Library method: the immunoSEQ multiplex PCR assay. The authors' analysis ran thus. A statistical classification framework was built to diagnose cytomegalovirus status from the catalog of TCR beta chain sequences. TCRdb holds this immuneACCESS table with in-frame rearrangements only. Some clones are missing; in checked studies, unresolved V genes explain under half, and the rest has no known cause. That table furnishes V, J and clone size, whereas the DNA furnished D and trimming. The sample data list 150,000 to 180,000 clones, and less than 90% of these were observed just once. Together, the top ten hold more than 20% of the sample. About this clone itself: Which antigen it targets is not known. No quality values exist for individual bases; no much larger clone is one base distant.

Study-level results and caveats: In both the original and validation cohorts, the classifier was reported to diagnose cytomegalovirus status with high specificity and sensitivity. Across donors, most TCR sequences were observed very rarely, whereas some public TCRs were present in many individuals. The authors suggested that the approach could potentially be generalized to other disease states and immunological phenotypes. The study gave a list of some 150 TCR beta chains associated with cytomegalovirus. A later analysis lacked HLA typing for the validation cohort, so it scored co-occurrence in that cohort across all 120 or so repertoires. Three of the identified cytomegalovirus-associated TCR beta chains were confirmed in vitro to be specific for cytomegalovirus antigens. Of the cluster scores, roughly 95% were above 0 in a later analysis, which found that TCRs clustered in the first cohort also tended to co-occur in the 120 validation repertoires.

The donors belonged to the validation cohort of around 130 subjects, which was separate from the roughly 680-subject first cohort. V and J are trimmed by 0 bases and 5 bases, and the gene matches miss 4 bases of the junction. The CDR3 holds 16 amino acids from the cysteine to the phenylalanine. Only the CDR3 portion is preserved as DNA: 48 bases, with reading frame beginning at the first base. The germline V gene specifies SGDLS as CDR1 and YYNGEE as CDR2. This chain joins TRBV9 to TRBJ2-1; 11 nucleotides in the junction match TRBD1. Sequencing was carried out using PBMCs. This TCR derives from a man aged 18 to 30 in good health and CMV-seropositive. The CDR3 protein sequence reads: CASSVEGTGGDNEQFF. At the DNA level, the sequence is TGTGCCAGCAGCGTAGAAGGGACAGGGGGGGACAATGAGCAGTTCTTC.